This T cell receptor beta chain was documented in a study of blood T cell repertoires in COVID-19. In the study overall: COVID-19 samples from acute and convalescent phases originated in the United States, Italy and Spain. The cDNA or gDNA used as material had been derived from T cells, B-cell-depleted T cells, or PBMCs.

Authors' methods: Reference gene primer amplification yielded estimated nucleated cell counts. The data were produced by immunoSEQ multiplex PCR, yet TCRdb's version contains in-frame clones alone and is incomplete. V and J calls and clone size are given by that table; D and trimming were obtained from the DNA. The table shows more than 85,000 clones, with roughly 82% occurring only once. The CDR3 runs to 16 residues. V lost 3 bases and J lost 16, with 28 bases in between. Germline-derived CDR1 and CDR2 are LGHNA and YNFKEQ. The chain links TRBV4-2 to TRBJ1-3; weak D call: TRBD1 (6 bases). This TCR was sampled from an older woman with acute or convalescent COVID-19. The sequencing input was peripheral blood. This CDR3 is CASSQAARGDITKGYF. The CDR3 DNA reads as TGTGCCAGCAGCCAGGCGGCCAGGGGAGACATAACAAAAGGGTATTTT.